The 3 T cell receptor beta chains in this list originate from one sample, sequenced in a study of tissue T cells after allogeneic stem cell transplantation. The sample's time point: mouse harvest day 7 after allogeneic transplant. Each mouse received 10^7 T-cell-depleted marrow cells plus 10^6 splenic CD5+ T cells by tail vein. TCRdb's table, derived via immunoSEQ multiplex PCR, lists solely in-frame clones and lacks some. The repertoire holds roughly 8,700 clones, with 40% to 55% as singletons. Specimen: gut tissue. These receptors were obtained from a female BALB/c mouse given C57BL/6 T cells with graft-versus-host disease after an allogeneic hematopoietic cell transplant.

Turning to this clone: The genes are named according to mouse. The read ends 1 residue early relative to the CDR3; the germline J gene fills the gap. The gene calls are TRBV5 and TRBJ2-3, with 10 bases that match TRBD1. The V and J ends lost 4 bases and 4 bases, in that order; junction bases with no gene match: 5. The CDR3 length is 15 residues. CDR1 LGHNA and CDR2 YNLKQL come from the germline V gene (reference sequence). Partial CDR3 DNA: TGTGCCAGCAGCCCCCCGGGACAGGGGTCAGAAACGCTGTAT. Its translation is CASSPPGQGSETLY. The full CDR3 protein is CASSPPGQGSETLYF.

Points on this clone: The germline and genes are mouse ones. Incomplete CDR3 DNA: TGTGCCAGCAGCTGGGTCACCGGGCAGCTCTAC. Translation: CASSWVTGQLY. The CDR3 as a whole reads CASSWVTGQLYF. The chain links TRBV4 to TRBJ2-2; no firm D call. The CDR3 extends 1 residue past the end of the read, so its final part is completed from the germline J gene. Germline CDR1 LGHDT, CDR2 YNNKQL (reference sequence). The ends were cut back, 4 bases at V and 4 bases at J, with 4 bases in the middle. This CDR3 region has 12 residues. Full variable domain (rest looked up from reference TRBV4 and TRBJ2-2): ETAVFQTPNYHVTQVGNEVSFNCKQTLGHDTMYWYKQDSKKLLKIMFSYNNKQLIVNETVPRRFSPQSSDKAHLNLRIKSVEPEDSAVYLCASSWVTGQLYFGEGSKLTVL.

To note about this clone: Gene names follow the mouse nomenclature. Read sequence stops 1 residue before the CDR3 end, and the germline J gene provides the missing end. The chain links TRBV14 to TRBJ2-2, with D unclear. CDR3 length: 13 amino acids. V shed 5 bases and J shed 0 bases, with 5 bases lying between them. CDR1 SGHDT and CDR2 FRDEAV come from the germline V gene. CDR3 in amino acids: CASRPTNTGQLYF. The CDR3 DNA, read in part, is TGTGCCAGCAGACCAACAAACACCGGGCAGCTCTAC.